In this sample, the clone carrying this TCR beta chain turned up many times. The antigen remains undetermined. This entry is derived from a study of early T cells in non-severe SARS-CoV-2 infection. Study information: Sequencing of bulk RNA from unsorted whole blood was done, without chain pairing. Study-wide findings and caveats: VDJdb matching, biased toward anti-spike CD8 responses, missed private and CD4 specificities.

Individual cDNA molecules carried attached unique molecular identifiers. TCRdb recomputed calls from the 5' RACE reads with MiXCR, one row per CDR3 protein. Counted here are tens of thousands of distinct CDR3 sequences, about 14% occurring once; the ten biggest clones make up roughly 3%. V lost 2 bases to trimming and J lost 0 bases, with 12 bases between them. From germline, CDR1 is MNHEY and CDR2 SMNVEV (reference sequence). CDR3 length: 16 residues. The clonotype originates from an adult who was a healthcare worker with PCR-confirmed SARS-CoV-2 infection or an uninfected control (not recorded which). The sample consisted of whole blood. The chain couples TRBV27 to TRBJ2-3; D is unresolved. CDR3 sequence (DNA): TGTGCCAGCAGTTTAATATTGTCGGGTAGCACAGATACGCAGTATTTT. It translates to CASSLILSGSTDTQYF.